This T cell receptor beta chain was found in a study of T cells in Graves' hyperthyroidism and ophthalmopathy. Study details: At the time of initial diagnosis and before any treatment, peripheral blood was collected. Study results and caveats: The model anticipated ophthalmopathy a median about six months pre-onset.

Trimming pared 6 bases from V and 5 bases from J, leaving 16 bases between. This CDR3 is built from 15 residues. Germline V lookup: CDR1 LNHDA, CDR2 SQIVND (reference sequence). There were TCR beta CDR3 regions amplified from RNA transcripts. The HTBI primer set was used in a first-round RT-PCR of the TCR CDR3. From the multiplex PCR reads, TCRdb called clonotypes with MiXCR, one entry per CDR3 protein. Of hundreds of thousands of distinct CDR3 sequences in the sample, roughly an eighth were seen once. A NOSPECS grade of at least 4, a Clinical Activity Score of at least 3 and duration under 3 months were recorded in ophthalmopathy patients. Comment on this clonotype: The antigen is not known.

The receptor was isolated from a man aged 50 to 59 with Graves' ophthalmopathy. This rearrangement joins TRBV19 to TRBJ1-4, with D possibly matching TRBD1 (5 bases). The sample taken for sequencing was blood. CDR3 bases: TGTGCCAGTAGCACGACGGGGCGGAAAAATGAAAAACTGTTTTTT. This gives the protein CASSTTGRKNEKLFF.